This is a list of T cell receptor beta chains from one sample in a study of patients and donors after allogeneic stem cell transplantation. TCRdb called the RT-PCR reads again in MiXCR, with one record for every CDR3 protein. The sample has roughly 960,000 distinct CDR3 sequences, approximately 18% seen once. Specimen: blood, either unsorted or a sorted T cell fraction (not recorded which). Receptors were obtained from a human donor who was either an allogeneic HSCT recipient or a stem cell or donor lymphocyte infusion donor (not recorded which). It is not recorded whose cells these are; they may come from a transplant donor. CDR3s include the opening cysteine and the closing phenylalanine or tryptophan. A D gene is named only where the DNA matches it firmly. Size is omitted from some rows. Given values are once, few, many or a class for expanded clones.

clone size,V gene,D gene,J gene,CDR3 protein,CDR3 DNA
few,TRBV18,NA,TRBJ2-7,CASSLLETELSYEQYF,TGTGCCAGCTCACTCCTGGAAACAGAACTCTCCTACGAGCAGTACTTC
NA,TRBV6-1,NA,TRBJ2-7,CASPGPALSSYEQYF,TGTGCCAGCCCCGGTCCAGCCCTCAGCTCCTACGAGCAGTACTTC
once,TRBV4-2,NA,TRBJ2-3,CASSQGRVGPGADTQYF,TGTGCCAGCAGCCAAGGACGAGTAGGTCCCGGGGCAGATACGCAGTATTTT
many,TRBV12-3/TRBV12-4,NA,TRBJ2-3,CASSQAASTDTQYF,TGTGCCAGCAGCCAAGCGGCTAGCACAGATACGCAGTATTTT
NA,TRBV3-1,TRBD2,TRBJ2-7,CASSRRGLAGGPYEQYF,TGTGCCAGCAGTCGAAGGGGACTGGCGGGGGGCCCCTACGAGCAGTACTTC
many,TRBV12-3/TRBV12-4,NA,TRBJ1-2,CASSPSGGNYGYTF,TGTGCCAGCAGCCCCTCGGGGGGTAACTATGGCTACACCTTC
NA,TRBV6-2/TRBV6-3,NA,TRBJ2-3,CASSYSTAPSTDTQYF,TGTGCCAGCAGTTATTCAACGGCTCCTAGCACAGATACGCAGTATTTT
NA,TRBV20-1,NA,TRBJ1-1,CSASQPLEAFF,TGCAGTGCTAGTCAGCCTCTTGAAGCTTTCTTT
few,TRBV2,NA,TRBJ1-5,CASSEIGKASQPQHF,TGTGCCAGCAGTGAAATAGGGAAGGCTAGTCAGCCCCAGCATTTT
NA,TRBV6-1,TRBD1,TRBJ2-3,CASRRQGRDTQYF,TGTGCCAGCAGAAGACAGGGGAGAGATACGCAGTATTTT
NA,TRBV4-1,NA,TRBJ2-5,CASSQDYTVQETQYF,TGCGCCAGCAGCCAAGATTACACAGTCCAAGAGACCCAGTACTTC
many,TRBV5-1,NA,TRBJ2-7,CASSWGTTSYEQYF,TGCGCCAGCAGCTGGGGGACAACCTCCTACGAGCAGTACTTC
NA,TRBV5-8,NA,TRBJ2-7,CASQLRGAVSFYEQYF,TGTGCCAGCCAGCTAAGAGGGGCCGTTTCCTTCTACGAGCAGTACTTC
many,TRBV5-1,NA,TRBJ2-7,CASSLELGYEQYF,TGCGCCAGCAGCTTGGAATTGGGTTACGAGCAGTACTTC
NA,TRBV6-5,NA,TRBJ1-1,CASSYSPVNTEAFF,TGTGCCAGCAGTTACTCGCCCGTGAACACTGAAGCTTTCTTT
few,TRBV6-2/TRBV6-3,NA,TRBJ2-4,CASKNPAKNIQYF,TGTGCCAGCAAAAACCCAGCCAAAAACATTCAGTACTTC
NA,TRBV12-3/TRBV12-4,NA,TRBJ1-1,CASSFLAGTEAFF,TGTGCCAGCAGTTTTTTGGCGGGCACTGAAGCTTTCTTT
many,TRBV20-1,NA,TRBJ1-1,CSPTLMGTNTEAFF,TGCAGTCCAACGCTGATGGGGACGAACACTGAAGCTTTCTTT
NA,TRBV20-1,NA,TRBJ2-5,CSADPMQETQYF,TGCAGTGCCGATCCGATGCAAGAGACCCAGTACTTC
few,TRBV24-1,NA,TRBJ2-2,CATSLRQGNTGELFF,TGTGCCACCAGTCTACGACAAGGGAACACCGGGGAGCTGTTTTTT
NA,TRBV20-1,NA,TRBJ1-1,CSPPPRLSRGEAFF,TGCAGTCCACCACCTCGGCTTAGTAGGGGTGAAGCTTTCTTT
NA,TRBV5-4,NA,TRBJ1-1,CASSWISSPEAFF,TGTGCCAGCAGCTGGATCTCCAGTCCCGAAGCTTTCTTT
NA,TRBV5-6,NA,TRBJ2-3,CASSPLAPGGTDTQYF,TGTGCCAGCAGCCCCCTAGCCCCCGGGGGAACAGATACGCAGTATTTT
once,TRBV20-1,NA,TRBJ2-1,CSARRPTYNEQFF,TGCAGTGCTAGGCGCCCGACCTACAATGAGCAGTTCTTC
few,TRBV7-9,NA,TRBJ2-7,CASSLYSAFGEQYF,TGTGCCAGCAGCTTATATTCAGCATTCGGGGAGCAGTACTTC
few,TRBV12-3/TRBV12-4,TRBD1,TRBJ1-1,CASRGRDSDGPVRTEAFF,TGTGCCAGCAGGGGTAGGGACAGTGATGGCCCGGTGAGGACTGAAGCTTTCTTT
NA,TRBV7-7,NA,TRBJ2-7,CASSSALGYEQYF,TGTGCTAGCAGCTCAGCCTTGGGTTACGAGCAGTACTTC
few,TRBV6-2/TRBV6-3,TRBD1,TRBJ1-1,CASRRQGSSEAFF,TGTGCCAGCAGAAGACAGGGGTCCTCTGAAGCTTTCTTT
few,TRBV6-2/TRBV6-3,NA,TRBJ2-5,CASSSLDNQETQYF,TGTGCCAGCAGTTCCCTGGACAACCAAGAGACCCAGTACTTC
NA,TRBV14,TRBD2,TRBJ2-7,CASSQEIGLAGGNYEQYF,TGTGCCAGCAGCCAAGAAATCGGACTAGCGGGGGGAAACTACGAGCAGTACTTC
NA,TRBV12-3/TRBV12-4,TRBD2,TRBJ2-2,CASSSSGGANTGELFF,TGTGCCAGCAGTTCCAGCGGGGGGGCCAACACCGGGGAGCTGTTTTTT
once,TRBV2,TRBD2,TRBJ2-3,CASSRLAGVPDTQYF,TGTGCCAGCAGTCGACTAGCGGGAGTTCCAGATACGCAGTATTTT
NA,TRBV7-9,NA,TRBJ2-3,CASSSSFRTDTQYF,TGTGCCAGCAGCTCTTCCTTCCGCACAGATACGCAGTATTTT
few,TRBV11-2,NA,TRBJ2-7,CASSLAWTEAYEQYF,TGTGCCAGCAGCTTAGCCTGGACGGAAGCCTACGAGCAGTACTTC
NA,TRBV5-5,TRBD2,TRBJ2-3,CASSLKGLTTDTQYF,TGTGCCAGCAGCTTAAAGGGACTAACCACAGATACGCAGTATTTT
NA,TRBV20-1,NA,TRBJ1-1,CSAFRVGTEAFF,TGCAGTGCCTTTAGGGTTGGGACTGAAGCTTTCTTT
NA,TRBV12-3/TRBV12-4,TRBD1,TRBJ1-3,CASRRQGSAGNTIYF,TGTGCCAGCAGAAGACAGGGAAGCGCTGGAAACACCATATATTTT
NA,TRBV2,TRBD1,TRBJ1-1,CASRDRGLYTEAFF,TGTGCCAGCCGGGACAGGGGGCTGTACACTGAAGCTTTCTTT
NA,TRBV20-1,NA,TRBJ2-7,CSARVQPSYEQYF,TGCAGTGCTAGAGTACAACCCTCCTACGAGCAGTACTTC
few,TRBV9,NA,TRBJ2-2,CASSVGGLDTGELFF,TGTGCCAGCAGCGTAGGGGGGCTGGACACCGGGGAGCTGTTTTTT
few,TRBV5-1,NA,TRBJ2-5,CASSLDLIGGRAETQYF,TGCGCCAGCAGCTTGGATCTGATTGGGGGGCGCGCAGAGACCCAGTACTTC
NA,TRBV5-6,TRBD1,TRBJ2-3,CASSDEGSGGARADTQYF,TGTGCCAGCAGCGACGAGGGTTCAGGGGGCGCGAGGGCAGATACGCAGTATTTT
NA,TRBV12-3/TRBV12-4,TRBD1,TRBJ1-1,CASSLETGALEAFF,TGTGCCAGCAGTTTAGAGACAGGGGCCCTTGAAGCTTTCTTT
few,TRBV20-1,NA,TRBJ2-2,CSARVTGFPGELFF,TGCAGTGCTAGAGTTACAGGGTTCCCCGGGGAGCTGTTTTTT
NA,TRBV9,NA,TRBJ2-1,CASSVDVGRRSNEQFF,TGTGCCAGCAGCGTAGATGTGGGGCGCAGAAGCAATGAGCAGTTCTTC
few,TRBV7-9,NA,TRBJ2-5,CAAQLANQETQYF,TGTGCCGCCCAGCTGGCCAACCAAGAGACCCAGTACTTC
NA,TRBV7-2,TRBD1,TRBJ2-3,CASSLGDRGSTDTQYF,TGTGCCAGCAGCTTAGGGGACAGGGGAAGCACAGATACGCAGTATTTT
NA,TRBV5-1,NA,TRBJ1-2,CASSLVGQSGYGYTF,TGCGCCAGCAGCTTGGTTGGTCAGTCGGGCTATGGCTACACCTTC
NA,TRBV10-3,NA,TRBJ1-6,CATHTNGNSPLHF,TGTGCCACCCATACTAATGGGAATTCACCCCTCCACTTT
NA,TRBV3-1,NA,TRBJ2-2,CASTRLANTGELFF,TGTGCCAGCACGCGGCTAGCGAACACCGGGGAGCTGTTTTTT
NA,TRBV6-5,TRBD1,TRBJ2-7,CASSYSKGQGYEQYF,TGTGCCAGCAGTTACTCGAAGGGACAGGGCTACGAGCAGTACTTC
few,TRBV6-1,TRBD2,TRBJ2-3,CASTKAGGLYADTQYF,TGTGCCAGCACCAAAGCGGGGGGGCTTTATGCAGATACGCAGTATTTT
NA,TRBV9,TRBD2,TRBJ2-5,CASSVGETSEETQYF,TGTGCCAGCAGCGTAGGGGAGACTAGCGAAGAGACCCAGTACTTC
NA,TRBV5-1,NA,TRBJ2-2,CASSFLAAGGTGELFF,TGCGCCAGCAGCTTTCTGGCCGCCGGGGGCACCGGGGAGCTGTTTTTT
many,TRBV12-3/TRBV12-4,NA,TRBJ1-5,CASGAAQPQHF,TGTGCCAGCGGGGCAGCTCAGCCCCAGCATTTT
NA,TRBV2,NA,TRBJ2-3,CASKDDADTQYF,TGTGCCAGCAAAGACGATGCAGATACGCAGTATTTT
NA,TRBV7-2,NA,TRBJ1-2,CASSLGRPGGSYTF,TGTGCCAGCAGCTTAGGACGACCGGGAGGGAGCTACACCTTC
few,TRBV28,NA,TRBJ1-1,CASKDRSEAFF,TGTGCCAGCAAAGACAGGTCTGAAGCTTTCTTT
NA,TRBV25-1,NA,TRBJ1-3,CASSPKGYTIYF,TGTGCCAGCAGCCCCAAAGGGTACACCATATATTTT